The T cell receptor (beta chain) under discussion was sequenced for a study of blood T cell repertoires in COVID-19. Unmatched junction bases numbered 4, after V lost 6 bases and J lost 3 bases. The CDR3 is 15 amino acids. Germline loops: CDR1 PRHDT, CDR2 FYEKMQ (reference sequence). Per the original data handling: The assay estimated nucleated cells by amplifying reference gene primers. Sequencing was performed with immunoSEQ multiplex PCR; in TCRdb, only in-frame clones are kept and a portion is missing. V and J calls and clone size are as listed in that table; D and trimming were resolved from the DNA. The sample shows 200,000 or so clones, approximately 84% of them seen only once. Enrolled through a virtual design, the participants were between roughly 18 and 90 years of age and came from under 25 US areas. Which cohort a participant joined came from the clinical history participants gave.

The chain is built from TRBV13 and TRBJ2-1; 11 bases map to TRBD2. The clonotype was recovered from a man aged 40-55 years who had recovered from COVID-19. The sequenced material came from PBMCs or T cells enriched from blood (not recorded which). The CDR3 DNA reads TGTGCCAGCAGAGTAGCGGGGGGGAGCTACAATGAGCAGTTCTTC. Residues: CASRVAGGSYNEQFF.